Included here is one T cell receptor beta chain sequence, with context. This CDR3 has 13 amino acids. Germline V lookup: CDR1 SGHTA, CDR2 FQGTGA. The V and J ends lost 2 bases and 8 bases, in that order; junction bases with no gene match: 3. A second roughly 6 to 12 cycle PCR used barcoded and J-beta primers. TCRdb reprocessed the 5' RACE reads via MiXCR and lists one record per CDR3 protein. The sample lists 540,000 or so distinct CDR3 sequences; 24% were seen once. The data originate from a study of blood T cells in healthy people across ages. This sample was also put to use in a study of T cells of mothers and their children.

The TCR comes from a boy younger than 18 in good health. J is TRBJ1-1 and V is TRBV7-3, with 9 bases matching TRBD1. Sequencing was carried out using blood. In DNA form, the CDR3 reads TGTGCCAGCAGCTTAGTTACAGGGGGCGAAGCTTTCTTT. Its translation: CASSLVTGGEAFF.